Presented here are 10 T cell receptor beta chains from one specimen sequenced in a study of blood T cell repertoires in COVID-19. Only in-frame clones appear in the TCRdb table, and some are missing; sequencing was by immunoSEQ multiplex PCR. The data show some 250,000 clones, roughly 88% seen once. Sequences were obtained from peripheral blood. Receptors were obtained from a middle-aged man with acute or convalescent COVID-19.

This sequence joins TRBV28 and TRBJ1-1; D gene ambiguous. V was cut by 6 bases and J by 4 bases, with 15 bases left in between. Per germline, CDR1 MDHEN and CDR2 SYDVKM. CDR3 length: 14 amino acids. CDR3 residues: CASRSQPSITEAFF. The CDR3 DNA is TGTGCCAGCAGGTCACAGCCCTCTATCACTGAAGCTTTCTTT.

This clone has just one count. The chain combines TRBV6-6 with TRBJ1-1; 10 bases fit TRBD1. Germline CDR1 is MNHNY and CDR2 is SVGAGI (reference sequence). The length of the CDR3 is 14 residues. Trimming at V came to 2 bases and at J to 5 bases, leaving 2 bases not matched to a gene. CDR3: CASSYGTGATEAFF. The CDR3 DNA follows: TGTGCCAGCAGTTACGGGACAGGGGCAACTGAAGCTTTCTTT.

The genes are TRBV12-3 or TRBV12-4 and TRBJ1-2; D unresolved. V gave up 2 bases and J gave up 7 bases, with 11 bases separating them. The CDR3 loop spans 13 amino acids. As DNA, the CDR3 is TGTGCCAGCAGTTTAAGTGTACTATCTGGCTACACCTTC. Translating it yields CASSLSVLSGYTF.

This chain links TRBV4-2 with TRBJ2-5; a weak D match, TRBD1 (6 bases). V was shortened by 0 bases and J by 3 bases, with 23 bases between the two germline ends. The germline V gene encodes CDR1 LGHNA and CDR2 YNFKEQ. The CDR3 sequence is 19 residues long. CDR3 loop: CASSQDKGVRAGAEETQYF. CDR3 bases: TGTGCCAGCAGCCAAGACAAGGGGGTCAGGGCAGGGGCGGAAGAGACCCAGTACTTC.

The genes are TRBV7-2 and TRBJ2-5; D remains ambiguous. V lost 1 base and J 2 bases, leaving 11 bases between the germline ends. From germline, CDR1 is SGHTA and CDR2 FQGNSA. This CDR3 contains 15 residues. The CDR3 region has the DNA TGTGCCAGCAGCTTAGAAGCTAACTTACAAGAGACCCAGTACTTC. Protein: CASSLEANLQETQYF.

In DNA form, the CDR3 reads TGTGCCAGCAGCTTGTCGCTAGGGGTCAACAATCAGCCCCAGCATTTT. Residues: CASSLSLGVNNQPQHF. This chain connects TRBV5-8 to TRBJ1-5, with D possibly TRBD1 on 5 matching bases. The CDR3 totals 16 residues. CDR1 SGHTS and CDR2 YDEGEE come from the germline V gene. V lost 1 base and J 3 bases, leaving 14 bases between the germline ends.

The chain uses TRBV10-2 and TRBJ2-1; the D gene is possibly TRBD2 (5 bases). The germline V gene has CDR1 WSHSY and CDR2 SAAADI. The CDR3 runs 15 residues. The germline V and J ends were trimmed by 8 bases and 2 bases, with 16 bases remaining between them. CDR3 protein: CASVPDGDAYNEQFF. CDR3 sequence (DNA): TGCGCCAGCGTTCCAGACGGGGATGCCTACAATGAGCAGTTCTTC.

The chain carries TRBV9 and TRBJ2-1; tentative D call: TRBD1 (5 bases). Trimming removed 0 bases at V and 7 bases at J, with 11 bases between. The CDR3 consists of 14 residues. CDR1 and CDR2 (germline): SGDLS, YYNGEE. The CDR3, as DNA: TGTGCCAGCAGCGTAGAAGGGGTCTGGAATGAGCAGTTCTTC. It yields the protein CASSVEGVWNEQFF.

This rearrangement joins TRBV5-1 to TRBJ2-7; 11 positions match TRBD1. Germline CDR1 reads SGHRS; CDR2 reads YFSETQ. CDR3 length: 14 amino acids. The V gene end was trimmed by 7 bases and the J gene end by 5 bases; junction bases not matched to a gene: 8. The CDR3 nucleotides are TGCGCCAGCTCATGGACAGGGGGCCTAAACGAGCAGTACTTC. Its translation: CASSWTGGLNEQYF.

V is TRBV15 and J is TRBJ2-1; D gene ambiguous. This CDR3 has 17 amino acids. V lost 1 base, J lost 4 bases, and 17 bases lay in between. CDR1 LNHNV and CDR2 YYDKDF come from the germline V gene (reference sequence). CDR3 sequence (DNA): TGTGCCACCAGCAGAGTAGCAAACGGTGATTTTTACAATGAGCAGTTCTTC. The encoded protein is CATSRVANGDFYNEQFF. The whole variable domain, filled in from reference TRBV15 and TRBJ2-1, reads DAMVIQNPRYQVTQFGKPVTLSCSQTLNHNVMYWYQQKSSQAPKLLFHYYDKDFNNEADTPDNFQSRRPNTSFCFLDIRSPGLGDTAMYLCATSRVANGDFYNEQFFGPGTRLTVL.